This TCR beta chain was sequenced during a study of shared clonotypes between healthy human individuals (dated by TCRdb to 2018 to 2021). About the investigation overall: A few men and two women, aged 18 to 49 years, made up the cohort. Blood TCR repertoires of roughly five healthy adults were deeply sequenced to estimate repertoire size and the extent of clonotype sharing between individuals. Per donor, three plates each were used for CD4 naive and CD4 memory, two for CD8 naive, and one for CD8 memory. To increase sequencing depth and limit assay-specific biases, TCR repertoire library preparation and sequencing were carried out by different laboratories using diverse techniques. Leukapheresis yielded between about 0.85 and 9 billion PBMCs per donor.

The donors were healthy, HIV-negative adults who had no recently reported acute infections or vaccinations. All donors were Caucasian adults living in Nashville, Tennessee, USA. CD4+ T cells were enriched by magnetic negative selection, after which naive cells were positively selected on CD45RA and the negative fraction was taken as the memory subset. After blood collection by leukapheresis, PBMCs were isolated using Ficoll-Histopaque density gradient centrifugation and then cryopreserved in the vapor phase of liquid nitrogen. Analytical flow cytometry was used to check the purity and quantity of each magnetically sorted T cell population. Each sorted fraction had its genomic DNA isolated and then quantified by UV absorbance on a Nanodrop 2000c. Using the deep immunoSEQ assay, TCR CDR3 regions were amplified from genomic DNA by multiplex PCR. For each cell subset, the extracted genomic DNA was distributed evenly across all wells of several immunoSEQ 96-well plates, and each plate served as one replicate. For sorted subsets, each replicate PCR was loaded with roughly 190 ng genomic DNA, equivalent to some 27,000 T cell genomes. Purified libraries were measured with a Qubit 3.0 fluorometer, size-checked on a Bioanalyzer 2100, and measured again with the KAPA Library Quantification kit. Every immunoSEQ 96-well plate was sequenced on a dedicated single-read 150-cycle Illumina NextSeq 550 flow cell. Regarding the original processing steps: Because the immunoSEQ output included only junctional sequences and no quality scores, the filtering could not be the same as the filtering used for full-length reads. To assign V/J genes and CDR3, sequences were annotated against IMGT germline references using PyIR, a Python wrapper for IgBLAST v1.9. Reads with weak V/J assignments (E-value above 1e-6), missing CDR3, stop codons, out-of-frame junctions, or ambiguous translated residues were removed. V3J clonotypes were defined as sequences sharing an identical inferred V gene, J gene, and CDR3 amino acid sequence. The percentage overlap between two repertoires was calculated by dividing the number of shared unique clonotypes by the size of the smaller repertoire. Repertoire richness was assessed with RTK rarefaction, the Chao1 estimator, and Recon v2.1 estimates of unobserved clonotypes. OLGA was used to compute generation probabilities for all TCRbeta clonotypes that the gDNA method yielded from a handful of donors. This is the immuneACCESS table as TCRdb keeps it, with only in-frame sequences that have V and J called. A part of the clones is gone; compared with another copy, unresolved V genes explain less than half, and the rest is unexplained. V, J and clone size were drawn from that table, and D and trimming were deduced from the DNA. This sample holds 600,000 to 750,000 clones; about two thirds were observed only once. The top ten constitute around 2% of the sample.

From the cysteine up to the phenylalanine, the CDR3 has a length of 14 residues. Only CDR3 DNA remains: 42 bases, in frame from the first base. The germline V gene supplies CDR1 SNHLY and CDR2 FYNNEI. V and J are truncated by 3 bases and 4 bases respectively, leaving an intervening sequence of 13 bases. Worth noting for this clone: Its antigen is unknown. Per-base qualities were not stored, and no clone one base away is much larger.

What the research found in general, with its limitations: Across a few donors, roughly 5% of naive CD4, roughly 3.5% of naive CD8, 2.3% of memory CD4, and 0.4% to 0.45% of memory CD8 clonotypes were shared. Compared with non-shared clonotypes, the clonotypes found in all four sorted-subset donors had higher generation probabilities. Rarefaction of sorted-subset datasets indicated incomplete sequencing despite the large sequencing depth. Larger estimated clonotype richness was generally found for naive subsets than for memory subsets. Because the study included a small number of donors, the genetic and exposure-history diversity represented was limited. Pairwise subsampling indicated that sequencing depth was expected to affect the degree of clonotype sharing among donors. Sampling was limited to blood, and TCR repertoires in tissue likely differ from TCR repertoires in blood.

This TCR came from a woman aged 30 to 39 in good health. Sequencing input: memory CD4+ T cells sorted from blood. The intended sense of this specimen's cell subset or site label: CD45RA-negative fraction. The rearrangement joined TRBV2 to TRBJ2-7; no D gene can be assigned with confidence. The CDR3 sequence is CASSEFRAGYEQYF. At the DNA level, the sequence is TGTGCCAGCAGTGAGTTTAGGGCTGGGTACGAGCAGTACTTC.